The clone carrying this T cell receptor beta chain has a single count. The data were produced by immunoSEQ multiplex PCR, yet TCRdb's version contains in-frame clones alone and is incomplete. This repertoire shows over 200,000 clones, 90% found once; its top ten account for under 4%. Germline loops: CDR1 SQVTM, CDR2 ANQGSEA. The CDR3 contains 14 residues. V was clipped by 7 bases and J by 5 bases, with 21 bases between them. This specimen belongs to a study of cytomegalovirus exposure and HLA in healthy donors. V usage is TRBV29-1 and J usage is TRBJ2-7, with D possibly TRBD1 on 5 matching bases. The sequenced material came from PBMCs. The TCR comes from a woman aged 25 to 45 in good health and CMV-seronegative. The CDR3 sequence is CSASNSRGWDEQYF. The CDR3 region has the DNA TGCAGCGCCTCTAACAGTAGGGGTTGGGACGAGCAGTACTTC.